Here is one T cell receptor beta chain with its context. The data were obtained in a study of blood T cell repertoires in COVID-19. Here immunoSEQ multiplex PCR was the method, and the copy in TCRdb shows in-frame clones only, minus some. This table has about 250,000 clones, approximately 88% appearing once. CDR1 is SGHVS and CDR2 is FQNEAQ in the germline V gene. The CDR3 is made up of 16 amino acids. Deletions cut 6 bases from V and 1 base from J, with 16 bases between. This chain joins TRBV7-8 and TRBJ1-5, with D possibly matching TRBD1 (5 bases). Sequencing was performed on peripheral blood. This receptor was taken from a woman aged 25 to 39 with COVID-19, enrolled during active disease. The CDR3 DNA sequence: TGTGCCAGCAGTCGCCGCCAGGGACTAAGCAATCAGCCCCAGCATTTT. Its translation is CASSRRQGLSNQPQHF.